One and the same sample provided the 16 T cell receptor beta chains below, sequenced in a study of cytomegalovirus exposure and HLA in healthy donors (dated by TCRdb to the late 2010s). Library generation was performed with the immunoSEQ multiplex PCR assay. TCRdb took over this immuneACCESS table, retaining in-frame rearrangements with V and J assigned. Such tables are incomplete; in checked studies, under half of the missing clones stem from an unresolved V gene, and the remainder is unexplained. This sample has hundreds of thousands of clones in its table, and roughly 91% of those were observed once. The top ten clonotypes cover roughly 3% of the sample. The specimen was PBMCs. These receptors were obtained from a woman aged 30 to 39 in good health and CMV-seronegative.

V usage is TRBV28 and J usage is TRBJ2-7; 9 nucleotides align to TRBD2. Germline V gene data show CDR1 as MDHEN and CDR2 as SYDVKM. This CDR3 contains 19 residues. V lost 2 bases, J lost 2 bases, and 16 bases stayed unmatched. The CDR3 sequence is CASSLRTIRASGTPYEQYF. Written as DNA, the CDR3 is TGTGCCAGCAGTTTAAGGACCATTAGGGCTAGCGGGACCCCCTACGAGCAGTACTTC.

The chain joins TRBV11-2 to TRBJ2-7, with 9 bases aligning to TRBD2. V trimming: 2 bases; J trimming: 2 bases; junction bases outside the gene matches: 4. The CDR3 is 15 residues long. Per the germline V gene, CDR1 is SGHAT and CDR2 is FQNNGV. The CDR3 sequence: CASSLLGGRAYEQYF. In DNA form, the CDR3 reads TGTGCCAGCAGCTTACTGGGCGGGAGGGCCTACGAGCAGTACTTC.

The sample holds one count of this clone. This CDR3 is CASRRDRGGDTQYF. The CDR3 region has the DNA TGTGCCAGCAGAAGAGACAGGGGAGGAGATACGCAGTATTTT. V usage is TRBV6-6 and J usage is TRBJ2-3, with 8 bases matching TRBD1. V was clipped by 6 bases and J by 5 bases; unmatched bases: 7. Germline V CDR1 and CDR2: MNHNY, SVGAGI (reference sequence). The CDR3 is made up of 14 amino acids.

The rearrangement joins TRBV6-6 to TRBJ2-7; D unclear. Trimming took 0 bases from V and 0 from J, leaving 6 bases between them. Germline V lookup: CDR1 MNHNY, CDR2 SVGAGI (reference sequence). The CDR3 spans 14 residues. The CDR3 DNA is TGTGCCAGCAGTTACTCGACGCGCTCCTACGAGCAGTACTTC. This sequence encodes CASSYSTRSYEQYF.

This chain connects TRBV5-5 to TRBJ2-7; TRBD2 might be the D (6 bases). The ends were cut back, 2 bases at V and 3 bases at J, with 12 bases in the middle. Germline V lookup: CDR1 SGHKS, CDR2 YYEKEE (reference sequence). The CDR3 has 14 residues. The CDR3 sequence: CASSFREQFYEQYF. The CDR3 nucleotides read TGTGCCAGCAGCTTCCGGGAGCAATTCTACGAGCAGTACTTC.

The CDR3 here is CASSVEADFYEQYF. In DNA, the CDR3 is TGTGCCAGCAGCGTAGAGGCAGACTTCTACGAGCAGTACTTC. The gene calls are TRBV9 and TRBJ2-7; D remains ambiguous. Germline V lookup: CDR1 SGDLS, CDR2 YYNGEE. The length of the CDR3 is 14 residues. Trimming stripped 0 bases from V and 3 bases from J, with 10 bases between.

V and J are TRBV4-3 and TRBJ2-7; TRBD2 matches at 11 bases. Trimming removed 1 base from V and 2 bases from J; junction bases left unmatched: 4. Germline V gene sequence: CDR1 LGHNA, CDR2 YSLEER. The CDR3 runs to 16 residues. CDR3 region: CASSQGLAGGPYEQYF. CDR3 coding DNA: TGCGCCAGCAGCCAAGGTCTAGCGGGAGGACCCTACGAGCAGTACTTC.

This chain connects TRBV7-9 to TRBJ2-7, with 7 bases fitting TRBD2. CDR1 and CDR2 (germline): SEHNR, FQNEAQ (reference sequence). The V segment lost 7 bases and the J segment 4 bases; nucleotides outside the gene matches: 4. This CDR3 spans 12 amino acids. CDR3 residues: CASIAGEYEQYF. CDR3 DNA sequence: TGTGCCAGCATCGCGGGAGAGTACGAGCAGTACTTC.

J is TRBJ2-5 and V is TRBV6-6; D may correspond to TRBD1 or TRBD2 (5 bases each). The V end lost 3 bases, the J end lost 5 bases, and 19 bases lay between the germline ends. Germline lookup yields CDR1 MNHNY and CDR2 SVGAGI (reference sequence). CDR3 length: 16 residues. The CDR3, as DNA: TGTGCCAGCAGTTATGACCCGGCGGGTGGGGGTGAGACCCAGTACTTC. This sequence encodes CASSYDPAGGGETQYF.

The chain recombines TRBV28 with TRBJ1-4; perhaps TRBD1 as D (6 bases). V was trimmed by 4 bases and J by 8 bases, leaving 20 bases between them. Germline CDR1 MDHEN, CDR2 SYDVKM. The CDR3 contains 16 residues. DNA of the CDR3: TGTGCCAGCAGTTCCCCTAGGGAGACTACAGGGGAAAAACTGTTTTTT. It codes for CASSSPRETTGEKLFF.

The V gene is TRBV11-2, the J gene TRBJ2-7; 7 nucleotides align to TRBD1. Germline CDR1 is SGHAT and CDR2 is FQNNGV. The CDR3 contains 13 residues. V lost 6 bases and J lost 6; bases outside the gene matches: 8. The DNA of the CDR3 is TGTGCCAGCAGTCCGGACAGGCGAGGCGAGCAGTACTTC. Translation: CASSPDRRGEQYF.

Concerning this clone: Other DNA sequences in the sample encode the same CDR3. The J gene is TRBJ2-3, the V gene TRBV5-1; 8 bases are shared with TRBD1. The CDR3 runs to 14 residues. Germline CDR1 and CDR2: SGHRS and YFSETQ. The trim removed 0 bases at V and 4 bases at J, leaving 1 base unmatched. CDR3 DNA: TGCGCCAGCAGCTTGGCGACAGGGGCAGATACGCAGTATTTT. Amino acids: CASSLATGADTQYF.

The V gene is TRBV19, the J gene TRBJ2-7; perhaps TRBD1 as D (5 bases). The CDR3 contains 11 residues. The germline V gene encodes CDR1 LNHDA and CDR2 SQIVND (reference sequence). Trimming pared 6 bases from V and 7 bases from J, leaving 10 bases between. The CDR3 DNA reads TGTGCCAGTAGCGAATCAGGGGAGCAGTACTTC. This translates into CASSESGEQYF. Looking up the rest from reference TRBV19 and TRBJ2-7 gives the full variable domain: DGGITQSPKYLFRKEGQNVTLSCEQNLNHDAMYWYRQDPGQGLRLIYYSQIVNDFQKGDIAEGYSVSREKKESFPLTVTSAQKNPTAFYLCASSESGEQYFGPGTRLTVT.

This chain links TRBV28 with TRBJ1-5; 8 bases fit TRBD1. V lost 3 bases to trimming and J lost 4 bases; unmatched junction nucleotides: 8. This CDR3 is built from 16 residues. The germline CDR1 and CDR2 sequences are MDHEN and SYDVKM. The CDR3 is CASSFFQGASNQPQHF. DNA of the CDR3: TGTGCCAGCAGTTTCTTCCAGGGGGCCTCTAATCAGCCCCAGCATTTT.

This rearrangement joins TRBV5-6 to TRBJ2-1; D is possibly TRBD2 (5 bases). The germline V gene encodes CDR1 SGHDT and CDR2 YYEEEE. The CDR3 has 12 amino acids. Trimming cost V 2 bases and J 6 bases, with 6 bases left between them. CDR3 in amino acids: CASSFGVNEQFF. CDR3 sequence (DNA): TGTGCCAGCAGCTTCGGGGTCAATGAGCAGTTCTTC.

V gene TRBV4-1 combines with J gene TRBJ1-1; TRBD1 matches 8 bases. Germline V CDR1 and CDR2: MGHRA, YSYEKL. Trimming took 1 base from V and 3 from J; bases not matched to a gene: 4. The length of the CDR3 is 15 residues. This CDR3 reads CASSQGTGRDTEAFF. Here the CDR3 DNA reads TGCGCCAGCAGCCAAGGGACAGGGAGGGACACTGAAGCTTTCTTT.